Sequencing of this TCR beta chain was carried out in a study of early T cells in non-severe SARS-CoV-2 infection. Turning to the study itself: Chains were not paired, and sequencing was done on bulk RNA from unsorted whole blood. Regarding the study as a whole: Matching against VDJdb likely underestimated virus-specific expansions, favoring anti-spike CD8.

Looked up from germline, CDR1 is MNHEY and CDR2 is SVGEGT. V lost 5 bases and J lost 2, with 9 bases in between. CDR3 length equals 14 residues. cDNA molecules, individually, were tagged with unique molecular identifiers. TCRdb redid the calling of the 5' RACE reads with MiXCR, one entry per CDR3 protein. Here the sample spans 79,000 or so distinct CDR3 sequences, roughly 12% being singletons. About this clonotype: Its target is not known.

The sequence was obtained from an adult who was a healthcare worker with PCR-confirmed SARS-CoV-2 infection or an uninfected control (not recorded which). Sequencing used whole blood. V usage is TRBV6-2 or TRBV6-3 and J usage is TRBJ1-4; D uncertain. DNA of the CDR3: TGTGCCAGCAGTCGGCTCCGGACTAATGAAAAACTGTTTTTT. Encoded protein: CASSRLRTNEKLFF.